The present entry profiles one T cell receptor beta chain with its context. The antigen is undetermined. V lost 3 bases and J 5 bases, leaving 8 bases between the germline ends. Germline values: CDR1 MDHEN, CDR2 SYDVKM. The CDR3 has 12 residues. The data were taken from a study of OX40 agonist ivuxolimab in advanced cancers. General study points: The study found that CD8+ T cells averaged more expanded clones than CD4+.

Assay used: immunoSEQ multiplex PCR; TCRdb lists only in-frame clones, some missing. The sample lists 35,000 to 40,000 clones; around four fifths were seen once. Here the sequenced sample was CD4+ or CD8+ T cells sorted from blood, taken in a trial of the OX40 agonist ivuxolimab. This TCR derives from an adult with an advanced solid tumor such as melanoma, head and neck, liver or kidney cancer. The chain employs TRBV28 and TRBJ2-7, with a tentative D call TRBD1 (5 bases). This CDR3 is CASSLIGDEQYF. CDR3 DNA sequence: TGTGCCAGCAGTTTGATAGGGGACGAGCAGTACTTC.